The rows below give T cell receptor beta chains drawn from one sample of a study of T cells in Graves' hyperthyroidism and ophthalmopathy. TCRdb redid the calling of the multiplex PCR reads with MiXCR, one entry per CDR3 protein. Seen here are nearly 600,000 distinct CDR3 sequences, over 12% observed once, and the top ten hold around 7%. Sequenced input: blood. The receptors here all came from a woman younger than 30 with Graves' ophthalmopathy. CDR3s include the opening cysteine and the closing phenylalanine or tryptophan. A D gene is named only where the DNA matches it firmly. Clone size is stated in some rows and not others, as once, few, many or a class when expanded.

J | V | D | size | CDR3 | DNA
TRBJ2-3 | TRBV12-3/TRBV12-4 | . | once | CASSGTGTILFSSTDTQYF | TGTGCCAGCAGTGGAACCGGGACAATCCTTTTTTCTAGCACAGATACGCAGTATTTT
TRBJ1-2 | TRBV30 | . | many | CAWGRGYGYTF | TGTGCCTGGGGGAGGGGCTATGGCTACACCTTC
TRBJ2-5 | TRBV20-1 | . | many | CSARHTGHQETQYF | TGCAGTGCTAGACACACAGGGCACCAAGAGACCCAGTACTTC
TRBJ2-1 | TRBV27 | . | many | CASSGYLLDEQFF | TGTGCCAGCTCCGGCTACCTCTTGGATGAGCAGTTCTTC
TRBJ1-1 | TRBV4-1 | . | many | CASSQSWGLGGFEAFF | TGCGCCAGCAGCCAAAGCTGGGGCCTCGGCGGTTTCGAAGCTTTCTTT
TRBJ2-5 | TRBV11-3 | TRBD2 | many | CASSLGRLAGAEGYQETQYF | TGTGCCAGCAGCTTGGGTAGGCTAGCGGGAGCGGAGGGCTACCAAGAGACCCAGTACTTC
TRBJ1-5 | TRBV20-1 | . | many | CSAQEGQNQPQHF | TGCAGTGCTCAAGAAGGACAGAATCAGCCCCAGCATTTT
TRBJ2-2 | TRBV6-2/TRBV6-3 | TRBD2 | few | CASSYRGRMNTGELFF | TGTGCCAGCAGTTACCGCGGGAGGATGAACACCGGGGAGCTGTTTTTT
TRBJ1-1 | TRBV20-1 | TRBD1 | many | CSARVFWDRVTEAFF | TGCAGTGCTAGAGTCTTTTGGGACAGGGTCACTGAAGCTTTCTTT
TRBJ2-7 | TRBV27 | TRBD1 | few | CASSTTGGYEQYF | TGTGCCAGCAGTACTACAGGGGGTTACGAGCAGTACTTC
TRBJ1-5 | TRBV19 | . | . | CASSYAGTSGQPQHF | TGTGCCAGTAGTTACGCAGGGACATCGGGTCAGCCCCAGCATTTT
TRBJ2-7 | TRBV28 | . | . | CASSQDLDRPYEQYF | TGTGCCAGCAGCCAAGATTTGGACAGACCCTACGAGCAGTACTTC
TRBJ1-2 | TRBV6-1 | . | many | CASSYGPTGSYGYTF | TGTGCCAGCAGTTACGGACCAACAGGGTCCTATGGCTACACCTTC
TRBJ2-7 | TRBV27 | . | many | CASSFQGLGYEQYF | TGTGCCAGCAGTTTTCAGGGGTTGGGGTACGAGCAGTACTTC
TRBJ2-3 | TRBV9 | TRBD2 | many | CASSVTSGRAEDTQYF | TGTGCCAGCAGCGTGACTAGCGGGAGGGCCGAAGATACGCAGTATTTT
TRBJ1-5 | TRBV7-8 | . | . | CASIPGLGSVPQHF | TGTGCCAGCATACCCGGCCTGGGAAGTGTGCCCCAGCATTTT
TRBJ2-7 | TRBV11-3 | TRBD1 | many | CASSLGTGFPRTYEQYF | TGTGCCAGCAGCTTAGGGACAGGGTTTCCTCGTACCTACGAGCAGTACTTC
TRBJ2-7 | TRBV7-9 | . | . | CASSQERAGAHEQYF | TGCGCCAGCAGCCAAGAGAGGGCAGGGGCGCACGAGCAGTACTTC
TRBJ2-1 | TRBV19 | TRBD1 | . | CASSLGQGPYNEQFF | TGTGCCAGTAGTTTGGGACAGGGTCCCTACAATGAGCAGTTCTTC
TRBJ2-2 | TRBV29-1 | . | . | CSATPGPAGELFF | TGCAGCGCCACACCCGGACCAGCCGGGGAGCTGTTTTTT
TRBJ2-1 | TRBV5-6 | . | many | CASGVADEQFF | TGTGCCAGCGGCGTTGCGGATGAGCAGTTCTTC
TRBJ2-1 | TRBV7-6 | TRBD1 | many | CASSLVLGTGRHNEQFF | TGTGCCAGCAGCTTAGTACTAGGGACAGGGAGGCACAATGAGCAGTTCTTC
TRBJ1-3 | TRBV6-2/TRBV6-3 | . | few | CASRTEGNTIYF | TGTGCCAGTCGGACAGAGGGAAACACCATATATTTT
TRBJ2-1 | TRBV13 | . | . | CASSFRGQGRQFF | TGTGCCAGCAGCTTCCGGGGGCAAGGGAGACAGTTCTTC
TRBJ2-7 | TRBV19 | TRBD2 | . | CASSVVLAGRYEQYF | TGTGCCAGTAGTGTCGTTTTAGCGGGCCGCTACGAGCAGTACTTC
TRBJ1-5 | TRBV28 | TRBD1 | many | CASSLATGGMGQPQHF | TGTGCCAGCAGTTTAGCTACAGGGGGCATGGGTCAGCCCCAGCATTTT
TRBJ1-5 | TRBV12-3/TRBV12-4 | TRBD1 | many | CASSLVSGTGGQPQHF | TGTGCCAGCAGTTTAGTCTCCGGGACAGGGGGCCAGCCCCAGCATTTT
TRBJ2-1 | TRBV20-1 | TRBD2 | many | CSARRFSGISYNEQFF | TGCAGTGCTCGACGCTTTAGCGGGATCTCCTACAATGAGCAGTTCTTC
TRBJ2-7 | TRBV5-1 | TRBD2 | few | CASSPGLAGFSSYEQYF | TGCGCCAGCAGCCCGGGACTAGCGGGGTTTAGCTCCTACGAGCAGTACTTC
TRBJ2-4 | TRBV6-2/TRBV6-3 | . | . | CASRCQGAKNIQYF | TGTGCCAGCAGGTGCCAGGGGGCCAAAAACATTCAGTACTTC
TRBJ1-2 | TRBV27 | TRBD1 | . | CASRTDRVVGYTF | TGTGCCAGCCGCACCGACAGGGTGGTCGGCTACACCTTC
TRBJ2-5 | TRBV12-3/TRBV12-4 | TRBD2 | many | CASSPGLGETQYF | TGTGCCAGCAGTCCGGGACTAGGGGAGACCCAGTACTTC
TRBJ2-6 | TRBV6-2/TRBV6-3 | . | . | CASSGGLAGANVLTF | TGTGCCAGCAGTGGCGGGCTGGCGGGGGCCAACGTCCTGACTTTC
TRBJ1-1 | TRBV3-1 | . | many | CASSQDLVAQAFF | TGTGCCAGCAGCCAAGATTTGGTTGCCCAAGCTTTCTTT
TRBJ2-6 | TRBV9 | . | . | CASSAGWGNSGANVLTF | TGTGCCAGCAGCGCAGGTTGGGGGAATTCTGGGGCCAACGTCCTGACTTTC
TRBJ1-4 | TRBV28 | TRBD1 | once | CASLDRQGAGGKLFF | TGTGCCAGCCTGGATAGACAGGGGGCAGGTGGAAAACTGTTTTTT
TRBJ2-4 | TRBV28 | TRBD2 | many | CASSRSGVAKNIQYF | TGTGCCAGCAGCCGTAGCGGGGTAGCCAAAAACATTCAGTACTTC
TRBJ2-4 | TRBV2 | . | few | CASSEVPSFQYF | TGTGCCAGCAGTGAGGTCCCTAGCTTTCAGTACTTC
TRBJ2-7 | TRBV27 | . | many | CASSLSVASEQYF | TGTGCCAGCAGTTTATCGGTCGCAAGCGAGCAGTACTTC
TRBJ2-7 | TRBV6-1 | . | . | CASGGDPYEQYF | TGTGCTTCGGGCGGGGATCCCTACGAGCAGTACTTC
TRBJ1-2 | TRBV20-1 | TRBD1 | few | CSARDPLGDRVYGYTF | TGCAGTGCTAGAGATCCTTTGGGCGACAGGGTCTATGGCTACACCTTC
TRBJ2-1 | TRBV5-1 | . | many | CASSVQGSNEQFF | TGCGCCAGCAGCGTACAGGGAAGCAATGAGCAGTTCTTC
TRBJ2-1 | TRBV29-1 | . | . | CSVRGWGPYNEQFF | TGCAGCGTCCGGGGGTGGGGGCCTTACAATGAGCAGTTCTTC
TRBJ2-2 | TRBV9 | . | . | CASSQSGGTGELFF | TGTGCCAGCAGCCAAAGTGGGGGCACCGGGGAGCTGTTTTTT
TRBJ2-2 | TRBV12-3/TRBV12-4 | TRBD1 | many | CASSRRGGTGAGELFF | TGTGCCAGCAGTCGTAGGGGAGGGACAGGGGCCGGGGAGCTGTTTTTT
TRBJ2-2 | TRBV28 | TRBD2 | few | CASSFDTPRGGLFF | TGTGCCAGCAGTTTCGACACACCTCGGGGGGGGCTGTTTTTT
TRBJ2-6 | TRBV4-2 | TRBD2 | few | CASSPWGGRSSGANVLTF | TGTGCCAGCAGCCCCTGGGGCGGGAGATCCTCTGGGGCCAACGTCCTGACTTTC
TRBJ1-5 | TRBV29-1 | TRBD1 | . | CSVGTGDQPQHF | TGCAGCGTTGGGACAGGGGATCAGCCCCAGCATTTT
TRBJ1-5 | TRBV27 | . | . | CASAPPNQPQHF | TGTGCCAGCGCCCCACCCAATCAGCCCCAGCATTTT
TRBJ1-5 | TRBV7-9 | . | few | CASTILEGTPKHF | TGTGCCAGCACCATCTTAGAGGGGACCCCCAAGCATTTT
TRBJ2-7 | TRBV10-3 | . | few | CAPREGGSYEQYF | TGTGCCCCCAGGGAGGGGGGTAGCTACGAGCAGTACTTC
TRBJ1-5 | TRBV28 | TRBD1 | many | CASHGQVGSNQPQHF | TGTGCCAGCCACGGACAGGTGGGGAGCAATCAGCCCCAGCATTTT
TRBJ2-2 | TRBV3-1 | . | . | CASSQGFAGELFF | TGTGCCAGCAGCCAAGGGTTCGCCGGGGAGCTGTTTTTT
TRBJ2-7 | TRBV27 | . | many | CASSFLGGQRSSYEQYF | TGTGCCAGCAGTTTCCTCGGGGGACAACGGAGCTCCTACGAGCAGTACTTC
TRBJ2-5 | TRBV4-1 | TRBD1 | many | CASSQVTGEETQYF | TGCGCCAGCAGCCAAGTCACAGGGGAAGAGACCCAGTACTTC
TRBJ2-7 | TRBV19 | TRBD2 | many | CASSKLAGSSYEQYF | TGTGCCAGTAGTAAATTAGCGGGTAGCTCCTACGAGCAGTACTTC
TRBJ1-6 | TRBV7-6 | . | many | CASSLQGSGSPLHF | TGTGCCAGCAGTCTGCAGGGCTCGGGTTCACCCCTCCACTTT